This record concerns one T cell receptor beta chain sequence. What this receptor recognizes is not known. Base qualities are missing; no much larger clone stands one base away. The CDR3 holds 13 amino acids from the cysteine to the phenylalanine. CDR3 DNA is the only sequence kept; it has 39 bases, read in frame from the first base. The library was built by means of 5' RACE. TCRdb names NextSeq 500 as the instrument used. In the TCR library protocol, a unique molecular identifier was attached to each TCR cDNA molecule so that PCR and sequencing errors could be corrected. As for the authors' bioinformatics: TCR identification, UMI-based error correction and CDR3 extraction were performed with Decombinator tools. TCRs above a frequency of 2 per 1,000, corresponding to the top 1% of the tumor frequency distribution, were defined as expanded. Renyi diversity was computed with the R vegan package after each repertoire had been subsampled 100 times to 5,000 TCRs. CDR3 similarity networks were built from amino acid triplet string-kernel similarity, with CDR3s being connected when pairwise similarity was above 0.82. Using fastp at Q25 and MiXCR, TCRdb reprocessed the public reads and kept productive beta chains. Each CDR3 protein gets just one entry, which takes the most common genes and DNA from the rows behind it. The V and J calls were not made by the authors but by TCRdb's processing. The sample has around 15,000 distinct CDR3 sequences on record, roughly 7.7% of them singletons. In total, the top ten clones hold roughly a third of the sample.

The sample is drawn from a study of spatial heterogeneity in lung cancer (dated by TCRdb to the late 2010s). For the wider study: Beta-chain transcripts were consistently detected in greater numbers than alpha-chain transcripts, which likely reflected higher beta-chain transcript abundance. In the raw uncorrected reads, each unique combination of TCR and UMI appeared more than ten times on average. In non-small cell lung cancer, the study quantitatively compared TCR alpha and beta repertoires across several tumor regions, matched nontumor lung, and blood. TCR repertoire features were related to nonsynonymous mutation counts determined by whole-exome sequencing of tumor tissue. Both alpha and beta chains were TCR-sequenced in fewer than 250 tumor regions, 64 matched nontumor lung samples and around 50 PBMC samples obtained at surgery.

Broad study findings and their caveats: Confirming at a functional level the hypothesis that regional TCRs recognize regional mutations was considered to require additional single-cell paired TCR alpha and beta sequencing. Ubiquitous expanded tumor TCRs were detected in blood more often at tumor resection than at routine follow-up.

Taken with the paper, the label for time point translates to: sample taken at primary tumor resection. Without any cell sorting, TCR sequencing was performed on whole RNA extracted either from tumor and nontumor lung tissue or from cryopreserved PBMC samples. Donors were some 67 patients with early-stage, untreated non-small cell lung cancer from the lung TRACERx cohort. A patient was chosen for TCR sequencing only when enough RNA was available from at least two tumor regions. The chain links TRBV21-1 with TRBJ2-5. TRBV21-1 is shown as a pseudogene. The sequence came from a female donor with early-stage non-small cell lung cancer. The sequenced sample was PBMCs, obtained at surgery. The CDR3 protein is CASSEGPRETQYF. The DNA sequence is as follows: TGTGCCAGCAGCGAAGGCCCCCGAGAGACCCAGTACTTC.